A single count supports the clone carrying this TCR beta chain. This entry comes from a study of blood T cell repertoires in COVID-19. Across the study: COVID-19 samples, acute and convalescent, were from the United States, Italy and Spain.

In the original workflow: For nucleated cells, counts were estimated from reference gene primer amplification. Only in-frame clones appear in the TCRdb table, and some are missing; sequencing was by immunoSEQ multiplex PCR. Clonal size and the V and J genes are those of that table, whereas D and trimming came from the DNA. The sample contains under 300,000 clones, 90% to 95% of which appear only once. Individuals aged about 18 to 89 years were recruited from roughly 22 US areas. With 4 bases removed from V and 1 base from J, the gap between germline ends came to 7 bases. The CDR3 loop spans 12 amino acids. Per the germline V gene, CDR1 is SQVTM and CDR2 is ANQGSEA.

The chain employs TRBV29-1 and TRBJ2-5; D perhaps matches TRBD1 (5 bases). The sequence was obtained from a human donor in a cohort exposed to, infected with or recovered from COVID-19 (not recorded which). The donor label of this sample is uncertain. The sequenced sample was PBMCs or T cells enriched from blood (not recorded which). The CDR3 DNA sequence: TGCAGCGTTGGGGGCCTCCAAGAGACCCAGTACTTC. The encoded protein is CSVGGLQETQYF. Full variable domain (outside the CDR3, taken from reference TRBV29-1 and TRBJ2-5): SAVISQKPSRDICQRGTSLTIQCQVDSQVTMMFWYRQQPGQSLTLIATANQGSEATYESGFVIDKFPISRPNLTFSTLTVSNMSPEDSSIYLCSVGGLQETQYFGPGTRLLVL.